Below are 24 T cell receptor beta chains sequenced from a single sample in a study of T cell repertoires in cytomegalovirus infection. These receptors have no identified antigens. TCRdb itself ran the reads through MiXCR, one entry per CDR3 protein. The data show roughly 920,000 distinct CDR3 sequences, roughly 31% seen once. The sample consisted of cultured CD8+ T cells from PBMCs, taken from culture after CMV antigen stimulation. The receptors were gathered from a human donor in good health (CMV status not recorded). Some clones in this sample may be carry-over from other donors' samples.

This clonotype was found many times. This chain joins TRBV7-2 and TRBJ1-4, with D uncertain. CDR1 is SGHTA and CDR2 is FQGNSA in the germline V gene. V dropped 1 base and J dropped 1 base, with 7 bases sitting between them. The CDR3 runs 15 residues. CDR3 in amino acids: CASSLGYITNEKLFF. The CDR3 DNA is TGTGCCAGCAGCTTAGGTTATATAACTAATGAAAAACTGTTTTTT.

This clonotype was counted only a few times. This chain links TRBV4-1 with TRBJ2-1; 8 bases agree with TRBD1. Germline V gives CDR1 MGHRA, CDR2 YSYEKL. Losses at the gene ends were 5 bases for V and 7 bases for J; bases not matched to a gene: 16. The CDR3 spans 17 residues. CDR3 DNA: TGCGCCAGCAGCGCAAGAGAACCGGGACAGGTAGATAATGAGCAGTTCTTC. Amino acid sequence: CASSAREPGQVDNEQFF.

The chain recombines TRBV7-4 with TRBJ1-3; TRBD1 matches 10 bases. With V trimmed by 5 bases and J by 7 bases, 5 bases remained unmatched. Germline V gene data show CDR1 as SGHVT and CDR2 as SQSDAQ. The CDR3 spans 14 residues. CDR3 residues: CASSPPDRGNTIYF. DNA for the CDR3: TGTGCCAGCAGCCCCCCGGACAGGGGGAACACCATATATTTT. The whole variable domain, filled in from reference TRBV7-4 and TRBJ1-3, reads GAGVSQSPRYKVAKRGRDVALRCDSISGHVTLYWYRQTLGQGSEVLTYSQSDAQRDKSGRPSGRFSAERPERSVSTLKIQRTEQGDSAVYLCASSPPDRGNTIYFGEGSWLTVV.

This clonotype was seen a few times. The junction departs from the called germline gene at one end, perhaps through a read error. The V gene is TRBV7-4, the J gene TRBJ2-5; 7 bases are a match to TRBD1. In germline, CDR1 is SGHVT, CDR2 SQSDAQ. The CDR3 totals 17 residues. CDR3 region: CASSLAIRDSLQETQYF. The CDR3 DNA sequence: TGTGCCAGTAGCTTAGCAATCCGGGACAGCCTTCAAGAGACCCAGTACTTC.

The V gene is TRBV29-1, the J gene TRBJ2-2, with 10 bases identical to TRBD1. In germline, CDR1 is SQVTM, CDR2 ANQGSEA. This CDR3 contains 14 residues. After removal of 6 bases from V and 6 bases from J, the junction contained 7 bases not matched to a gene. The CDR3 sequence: CSVRTGGYPGELFF. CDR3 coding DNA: TGCAGCGTCCGGACAGGGGGGTACCCCGGGGAGCTGTTTTTT.

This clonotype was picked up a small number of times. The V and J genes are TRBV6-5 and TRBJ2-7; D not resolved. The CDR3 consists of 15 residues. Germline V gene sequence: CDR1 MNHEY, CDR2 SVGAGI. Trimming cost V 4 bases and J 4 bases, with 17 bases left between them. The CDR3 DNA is TGTGCCAGCAGTTCCTCGCCCAGTCTGACGTACGAGCAGTACTTC. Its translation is CASSSSPSLTYEQYF.

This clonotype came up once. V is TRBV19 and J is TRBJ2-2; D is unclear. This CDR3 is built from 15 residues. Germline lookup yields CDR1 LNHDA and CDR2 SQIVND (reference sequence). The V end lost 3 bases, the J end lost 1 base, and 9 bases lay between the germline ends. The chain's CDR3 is CASSIRSGNTGELFF. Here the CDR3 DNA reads TGTGCCAGTAGTATCCGATCAGGGAACACCGGGGAGCTGTTTTTT.

CDR3 bases: TGTGCCAGCAGTTATTGGCCGGAGGCAACTAATGAAAAACTGTTTTTT. This encodes CASSYWPEATNEKLFF. V gene TRBV5-5 combines with J gene TRBJ1-4; D gene ambiguous. Trimming pared 5 bases from V and 0 bases from J, leaving 14 bases between. Looked up from germline, CDR1 is SGHKS and CDR2 is YYEKEE (reference sequence). The CDR3 sequence is 16 residues long.

In DNA form, the CDR3 reads TGTGCCAGCAGCAGCGGTTTTCATAATCAGCCCCAGCATTTT. It encodes CASSSGFHNQPQHF. This chain joins TRBV27 and TRBJ1-5, with unresolved D. The V end was cut by 6 bases, the J end by 4 bases, with 13 bases between. CDR1 and CDR2 from the germline V gene are MNHEY and SMNVEV (reference sequence). CDR3 length: 14 residues.

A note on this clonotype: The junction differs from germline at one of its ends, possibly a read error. CDR3 sequence: CASSLIGRATGREAQYF. CDR3 DNA sequence: TGTGCCAGCAGCTTAATAGGCAGGGCGACCGGTCGAGAGGCCCAGTACTTC. The chain uses TRBV7-8 and TRBJ2-5, with D perhaps TRBD1 (5 bases). The germline CDR1 and CDR2 sequences are SGHVS and FQNEAQ. The CDR3 has 17 amino acids. The full variable domain, its missing parts supplied by reference TRBV7-8 and TRBJ2-5, is GAGVSQSPRYKVAKRGQDVALRCDPISGHVSLFWYQQALGQGPEFLTYFQNEAQLDKSGLPSDRFFAERPEGSVSTLKIQRTQQEDSAVYLCASSLIGRATGREAQYFGPGTRLLVL.

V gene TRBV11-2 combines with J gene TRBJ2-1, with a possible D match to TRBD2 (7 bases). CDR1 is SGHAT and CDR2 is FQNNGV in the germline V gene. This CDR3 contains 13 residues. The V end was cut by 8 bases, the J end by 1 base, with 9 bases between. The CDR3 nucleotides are TGTGCCAGCCGGGGGGCGTCCTACAATGAGCAGTTCTTC. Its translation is CASRGASYNEQFF.

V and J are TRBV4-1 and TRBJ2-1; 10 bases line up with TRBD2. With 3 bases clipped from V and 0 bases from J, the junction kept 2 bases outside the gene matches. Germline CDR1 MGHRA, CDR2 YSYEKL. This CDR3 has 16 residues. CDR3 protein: CASSHVAGGSYNEQFF. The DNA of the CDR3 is TGCGCCAGCAGCCACGTAGCGGGGGGCTCCTACAATGAGCAGTTCTTC.

CDR3 sequence reads: CASSLGRFWGELFF. CDR3 DNA sequence: TGCGCCAGCAGCCTGGGAAGGTTTTGGGGGGAGCTGTTTTTT. The chain has TRBV4-3 and TRBJ2-2; unclear D gene. CDR3 length: 14 residues. Trimming left V 4 bases short and J 8 bases short, with 14 bases between. The germline gives CDR1 LGHNA, CDR2 YSLEER.

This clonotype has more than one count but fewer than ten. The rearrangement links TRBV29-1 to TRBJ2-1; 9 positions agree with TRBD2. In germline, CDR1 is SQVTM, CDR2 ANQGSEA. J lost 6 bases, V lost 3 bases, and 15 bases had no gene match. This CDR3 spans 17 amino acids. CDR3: CSVDGPISGGRVNEQFF. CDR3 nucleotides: TGCAGCGTTGATGGCCCAATAAGCGGGGGGCGGGTCAATGAGCAGTTCTTC.

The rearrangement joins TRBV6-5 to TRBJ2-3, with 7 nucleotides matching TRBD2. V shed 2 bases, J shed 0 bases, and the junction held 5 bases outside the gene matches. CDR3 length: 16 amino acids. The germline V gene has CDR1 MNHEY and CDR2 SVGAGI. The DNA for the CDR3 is TGTGCCAGCAGTTACGCGGCTAGCGGCAGCACAGATACGCAGTATTTT. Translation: CASSYAASGSTDTQYF.

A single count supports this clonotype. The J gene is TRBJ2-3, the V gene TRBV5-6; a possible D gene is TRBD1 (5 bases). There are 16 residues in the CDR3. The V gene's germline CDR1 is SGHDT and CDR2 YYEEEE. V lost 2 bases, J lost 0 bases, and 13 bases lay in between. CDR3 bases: TGTGCCAGCAGCTTCATCAGGGTGATCAGCACAGATACGCAGTATTTT. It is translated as CASSFIRVISTDTQYF.

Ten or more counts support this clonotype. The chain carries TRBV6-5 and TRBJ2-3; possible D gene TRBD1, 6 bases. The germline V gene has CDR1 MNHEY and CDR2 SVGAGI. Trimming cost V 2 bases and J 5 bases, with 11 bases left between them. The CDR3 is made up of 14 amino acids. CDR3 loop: CASSYDRQVDTQYF. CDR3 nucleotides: TGTGCCAGCAGTTACGACCGACAGGTAGATACGCAGTATTTT.

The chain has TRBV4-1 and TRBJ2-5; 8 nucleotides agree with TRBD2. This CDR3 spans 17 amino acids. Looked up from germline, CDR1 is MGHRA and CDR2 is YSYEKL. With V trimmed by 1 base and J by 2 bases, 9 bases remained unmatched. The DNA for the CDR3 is TGCGCCAGCAGCCAAGTATCTAGCGGGCCTTTTCAAGAGACCCAGTACTTC. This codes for CASSQVSSGPFQETQYF.

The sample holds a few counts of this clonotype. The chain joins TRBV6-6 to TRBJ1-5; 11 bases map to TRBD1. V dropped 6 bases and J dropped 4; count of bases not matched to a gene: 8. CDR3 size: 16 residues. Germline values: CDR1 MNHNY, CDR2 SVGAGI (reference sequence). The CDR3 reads CASRDGQGAINQPQHF. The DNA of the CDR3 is TGTGCCAGCAGGGACGGACAGGGGGCCATAAATCAGCCCCAGCATTTT.

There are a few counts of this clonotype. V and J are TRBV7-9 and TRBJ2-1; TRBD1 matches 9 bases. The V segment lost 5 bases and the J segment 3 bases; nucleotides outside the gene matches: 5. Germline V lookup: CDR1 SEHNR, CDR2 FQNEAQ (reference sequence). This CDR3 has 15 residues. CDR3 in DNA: TGTGCCAGCAGCGAAAGACAGGGGGTCTACAATGAGCAGTTCTTC. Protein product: CASSERQGVYNEQFF.

The CDR3 loop is CASSLMESGLQETQYF. The CDR3, as DNA: TGTGCCAGCAGCTTAATGGAGTCGGGCCTCCAAGAGACCCAGTACTTC. This chain links TRBV7-6 with TRBJ2-5, with unresolved D. The germline V and J ends were trimmed by 2 bases and 1 base, with 14 bases remaining between them. The CDR3 length is 16 residues. CDR1 is SGHVS and CDR2 is FNYEAQ in the germline V gene.

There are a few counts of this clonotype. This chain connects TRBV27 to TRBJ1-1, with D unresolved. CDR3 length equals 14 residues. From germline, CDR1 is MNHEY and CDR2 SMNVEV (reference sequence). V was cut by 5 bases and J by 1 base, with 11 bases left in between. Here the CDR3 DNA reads TGTGCCAGCAGTGCCGCCCGATCGAACACTGAAGCTTTCTTT. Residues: CASSAARSNTEAFF.

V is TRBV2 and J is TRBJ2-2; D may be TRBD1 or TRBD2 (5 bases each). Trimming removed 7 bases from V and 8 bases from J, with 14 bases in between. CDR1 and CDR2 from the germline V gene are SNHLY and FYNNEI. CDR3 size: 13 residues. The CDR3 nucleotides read TGTGCCAGCACCTGGGGGTTCGGGGGGGAGCTGTTTTTT. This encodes CASTWGFGGELFF.

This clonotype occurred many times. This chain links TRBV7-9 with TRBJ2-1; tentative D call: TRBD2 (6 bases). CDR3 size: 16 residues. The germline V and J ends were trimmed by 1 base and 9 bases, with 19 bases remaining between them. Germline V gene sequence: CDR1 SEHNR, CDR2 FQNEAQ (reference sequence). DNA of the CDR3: TGTGCCAGCAGCTTAGGATCCGGGCCCCGGGGAGGTGAGCAGTTCTTC. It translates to CASSLGSGPRGGEQFF. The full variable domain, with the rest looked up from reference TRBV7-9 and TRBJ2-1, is DTGVSQNPRHKITKRGQNVTFRCDPISEHNRLYWYRQTLGQGPEFLTYFQNEAQLEKSRLLSDRFSAERPKGSFSTLEIQRTEQGDSAMYLCASSLGSGPRGGEQFFGPGTRLTVL.